The 17 T cell receptor beta chains listed next were all sequenced from one sample in a study of cytomegalovirus exposure and HLA in healthy donors. Sequencing was performed with immunoSEQ multiplex PCR; in TCRdb, only in-frame clones are kept and a portion is missing. The sample lists around 150,000 clones; about 90% were seen once. The specimen was PBMCs. The source is a woman between 18 and 29 years old in good health and CMV-seropositive.

The chain links TRBV19 to TRBJ2-1; D is unresolved. V lost 7 bases and J lost 1, with 5 bases in between. The germline V gene has CDR1 LNHDA and CDR2 SQIVND (reference sequence). The CDR3 spans 12 residues. The CDR3, as DNA: TGTGCCAGTACCGGGTCCTACAATGAGCAGTTCTTC. Its protein is CASTGSYNEQFF.

V is TRBV23-1 and J is TRBJ1-5; D might be TRBD1 (5 bases). TRBV23-1 is labeled an ORF, and its function is uncertain. The CDR3 contains 16 residues. V dropped 0 bases and J dropped 1 base, with 10 bases sitting between them. The CDR3 bases are TGCGCCAGCAGTCAATCGACAGTCGAGAGCAATCAGCCCCAGCATTTT. This translates into CASSQSTVESNQPQHF.

This rearrangement joins TRBV15 to TRBJ1-5; D is perhaps TRBD1 (6 bases). CDR1 and CDR2 (germline): LNHNV, YYDKDF (reference sequence). The germline V and J ends were trimmed by 0 bases and 7 bases, with 13 bases remaining between them. This CDR3 is 15 amino acids long. The CDR3 region is CATSRDSAGEQPQHF. In DNA form, the CDR3 reads TGTGCCACCAGCAGAGATAGTGCAGGGGAACAGCCCCAGCATTTT.

This chain uses TRBV7-9 with TRBJ2-3; D may be TRBD2 (6 bases). Looked up from germline, CDR1 is SEHNR and CDR2 is FQNEAQ (reference sequence). Trimming took off 5 bases at V and 2 bases at J, with 17 bases between the two ends. The CDR3 length is 16 residues. CDR3 nucleotides: TGTGCCAGCAGCCTCCGGGGGACCCCTCTCACAGATACGCAGTATTTT. Its translation is CASSLRGTPLTDTQYF.

The chain couples TRBV13 to TRBJ2-4; D unclear. Trimming stripped 6 bases from V and 7 bases from J, with 13 bases between. Germline CDR1 is PRHDT and CDR2 is FYEKMQ (reference sequence). The CDR3 length is 13 residues. CDR3 in amino acids: CASSSTSMNIQYF. CDR3 in DNA: TGTGCCAGCAGTTCCACTTCCATGAACATTCAGTACTTC.

This chain joins TRBV6-1 and TRBJ2-7, with 9 bases that match TRBD1. Germline CDR1 is MNHNS and CDR2 is SASEGT. V was clipped by 6 bases and J by 7 bases; unmatched bases: 7. This CDR3 is 13 amino acids long. CDR3 amino acids: CASRGTGGWEQYF. The CDR3 bases are TGTGCCAGCAGAGGAACAGGGGGCTGGGAGCAGTACTTC.

The J gene is TRBJ2-2, the V gene TRBV19; TRBD1 aligns across 9 bases. Per germline, CDR1 LNHDA and CDR2 SQIVND (reference sequence). This CDR3 region has 16 residues. The trim removed 4 bases at V and 1 base at J, leaving 4 bases unmatched. The CDR3 DNA is TGTGCCAGTAGTAAGGGACAGGGTGGGAACACCGGGGAGCTGTTTTTT. Amino acid sequence: CASSKGQGGNTGELFF.

The genes are TRBV7-9 and TRBJ2-1; the D gene is possibly TRBD1 (6 bases). V was shortened by 0 bases and J by 6 bases, with 9 bases between the two germline ends. CDR1 and CDR2 from the germline V gene are SEHNR and FQNEAQ (reference sequence). The CDR3 has 14 amino acids. CDR3 loop: CASSLAGASNEQFF. In DNA form, the CDR3 reads TGTGCCAGCAGCTTAGCGGGGGCCTCCAATGAGCAGTTCTTC.

V gene TRBV4-3 combines with J gene TRBJ2-1; 8 bases align to TRBD2. Per germline, CDR1 LGHNA and CDR2 YSLEER. This CDR3 is built from 15 residues. V trimming: 2 bases; J trimming: 7 bases; junction bases outside the gene matches: 7. CDR3: CASSQRGGLSNEQFF. DNA for the CDR3: TGCGCCAGCAGCCAACGGGGGGGGCTCTCGAATGAGCAGTTCTTC.

This rearrangement joins TRBV30 to TRBJ1-5; D is possibly TRBD1 (5 bases). Germline CDR1 is GTSNPN and CDR2 is SVGIG (reference sequence). Trimming shortened V by 3 bases and J by 6 bases, and 12 bases separated the two germline ends. This CDR3 contains 13 residues. As DNA, the CDR3 is TGTGCCTGGAGCGACCAGGGAGGTCAGCCCCAGCATTTT. Translation: CAWSDQGGQPQHF. The full variable domain, rest sourced from reference TRBV30 and TRBJ1-5, is SQTIHQWPATLVQPVGSPLSLECTVEGTSNPNLYWYRQAAGRGLQLLFYSVGIGQISSEVPQNLSASRPQDRQFILSSKKLLLSDSGFYLCAWSDQGGQPQHFGDGTRLSIL.

This clone has just a few counts. The rearrangement uses TRBV19 and TRBJ1-2; TRBD1 matches at 7 bases. With 6 bases clipped from V and 8 bases from J, the junction kept 12 bases outside the gene matches. From germline, CDR1 is LNHDA and CDR2 SQIVND (reference sequence). The CDR3 totals 14 residues. The CDR3 is CASRGNDRVGGYTF. The CDR3 DNA is TGTGCCAGTAGGGGGAACGACAGGGTAGGAGGCTACACCTTC.

The rearrangement joins TRBV15 to TRBJ1-4; D not certain. Germline V gene sequence: CDR1 LNHNV, CDR2 YYDKDF (reference sequence). This CDR3 is built from 15 residues. V lost 0 bases and J 8 bases, leaving 13 bases between the germline ends. Here the CDR3 reads CATSRDSPRSEKLFF. DNA for the CDR3: TGTGCCACCAGCAGAGATAGCCCTAGGAGCGAAAAACTGTTTTTT.

This chain links TRBV13 with TRBJ2-7, with TRBD1 matching 8 bases. Germline V gene lookup returns CDR1 PRHDT and CDR2 FYEKMQ (reference sequence). The trim removed 5 bases at V and 2 bases at J, leaving 5 bases unmatched. The CDR3 totals 14 residues. The DNA for the CDR3 is TGTGCCAGCAGCCGGGGACAGGCCGCCTACGAGCAGTACTTC. Translating it yields CASSRGQAAYEQYF.

V usage is TRBV5-1 and J usage is TRBJ2-7; 11 nucleotides line up with TRBD1. Germline assignment: CDR1 SGHRS and CDR2 YFSETQ. V gave up 0 bases and J gave up 4 bases; unmatched junction bases: 6. The CDR3 runs to 16 residues. The CDR3 bases are TGCGCCAGCAGCTTGGCGCAGGGGACAGGGGGATACGAGCAGTACTTC. Translated: CASSLAQGTGGYEQYF.

The chain recombines TRBV15 with TRBJ2-2; 9 bases fit TRBD2. V was pared by 6 bases and J by 6 bases, with 11 bases of the junction left unmatched. Germline CDR1 and CDR2: LNHNV and YYDKDF (reference sequence). CDR3 length: 16 amino acids. The CDR3 is CATSIGISGGSGELFF. CDR3 DNA: TGTGCCACCAGTATTGGAATTAGCGGGGGTTCCGGGGAGCTGTTTTTT.

The chain carries TRBV11-2 and TRBJ2-5; D is ambiguous. CDR1 is SGHAT, CDR2 FQNNGV, per germline. V dropped 5 bases and J dropped 4 bases, with 11 bases sitting between them. The CDR3 totals 13 residues. The CDR3 sequence: CASSPRSRETQYF. The CDR3, as DNA: TGTGCCAGCAGCCCAAGAAGTAGAGAGACCCAGTACTTC.

Of note for this clone: The same CDR3 can be traced to other DNA sequences in this sample. The rearrangement links TRBV2 to TRBJ1-5, with TRBD1 matching over 9 bases. CDR1 and CDR2 from the germline V gene are SNHLY and FYNNEI. V lost 3 bases and J lost 4; bases outside the gene matches: 1. The CDR3 runs to 14 residues. The CDR3 protein is CASSEDRGNQPQHF. DNA for the CDR3: TGTGCCAGCAGTGAGGACAGGGGAAATCAGCCCCAGCATTTT. The full variable domain, with the rest looked up from reference TRBV2 and TRBJ1-5, is EPEVTQTPSHQVTQMGQEVILRCVPISNHLYFYWYRQILGQKVEFLVSFYNNEISEKSEIFDDQFSVERPDGSNFTLKIRSTKLEDSAMYFCASSEDRGNQPQHFGDGTRLSIL.